This TCR beta chain was profiled in a study of identical twins' blood T cells. Overall study results and limits: Twins shared more top CDR3 clonotypes than unrelated donors did. Shared CDR3 clonotype counts tracked mainly the product of cloneset sizes. Twins reportedly had markedly more similar V usage than unrelated donors, even among out-of-frame TCRbeta clonotypes.

The CDR3 is 13 amino acids. V lost 4 bases and J 6 bases, leaving 12 bases between the germline ends. CDR1 is SQVTM, CDR2 ANQGSEA, per germline. This clonotype was observed a handful of times. The antigen remains unidentified. Each CDR3 protein gets one entry after TCRdb re-called the 5' RACE reads with MiXCR. The table lists 300,000 to 400,000 distinct CDR3 sequences, 28% of them singletons, with about 6% in the top ten. Sequenced material: PBMCs. The chain is built from TRBV29-1 and TRBJ2-2; no firm D call. This clonotype was sampled from a woman aged 18 to 55 in good health. The CDR3 loop is CSVAGPAAGELFF. Written as DNA, the CDR3 is TGCAGCGTTGCTGGTCCAGCCGCCGGGGAGCTGTTTTTT.